The rows below give T cell receptor beta chains drawn from one sample of a study of metastatic and nonmetastatic thyroid tumors. MiXCR reprocessed the PCR reads for TCRdb. The sample lists some 7,000 clones, under 30% occurring once. The source material was adjacent normal tissue. The receptors were gathered from a male donor with papillary thyroid cancer or a benign thyroid nodule (not recorded which). Some clones in this sample may be carry-over from other donors' samples. Both conserved end residues are part of each CDR3. The D gene is left open where the match is weak. Clone size appears in some rows only: once, few, many, or a class for an expanded clone.

>TRBV9|-|TRBJ1-2|-
TGTGTCAGCAGCGCGGCCCCGGTGTATACTAACTATGGCTACACCTTC
CVSSAAPVYTNYGYTF
>TRBV27|TRBD2|TRBJ2-3|medium-sized
TGTGCCAGCAGACCACTAGCGGGAGCCATACATACGCAGTATTTT
CASRPLAGAIHTQYF
>TRBV12-3/TRBV12-4|-|TRBJ2-3|-
TGTGCCAGCAGTTTTAGTGCAGGTAGGGGCACAGATACGCAGTATTTT
CASSFSAGRGTDTQYF
>TRBV2|-|TRBJ2-2|medium-sized
TGTGCCAGCAGTGAAGAGAAGGACACCGGGGAGCTGTTTTTT
CASSEEKDTGELFF
>TRBV6-2/TRBV6-3|TRBD2|TRBJ2-2|-
TGTGCCAGCACCGAGATGAGGGGGCTAGCGGGAGGTAGCGCCGGGGAGCTGTTTTTT
CASTEMRGLAGGSAGELFF
>TRBV2|TRBD2|TRBJ2-7|-
TGTGCCAGCATGAGGGTAGCGGGAGTATCTTACGAGCAGTACTTC
CASMRVAGVSYEQYF
>TRBV28|-|TRBJ2-1|-
TGTGCCACCCCCCGGGGCCAAATCGCCGATGAGCAGTTCTTC
CATPRGQIADEQFF
>TRBV3-1|-|TRBJ1-5|few
TGTGCCAGCAGCCAAGCCGGGTTCCAGCATTTT
CASSQAGFQHF
>TRBV19|TRBD1|TRBJ2-2|-
TGTGCCACCCGGACAGGGGGCTTTGGGGAGCTGTTTTTT
CATRTGGFGELFF
>TRBV28|-|TRBJ2-7|-
TGTGCCAGCAGCCTAAGTCCCCTCTACGAGCAGTACTTC
CASSLSPLYEQYF
>TRBV9|-|TRBJ2-3|-
TGTGCCAGCAGCGGGGGGGCGGGGTGGCCAGATACGCAGTATTTT
CASSGGAGWPDTQYF
>TRBV5-1|-|TRBJ2-2|-
TGCGCCAGCAGCTTGACGGGGGCGGTAGGGACAGCGAACACCGGGGAGCTGTTTTTT
CASSLTGAVGTANTGELFF
>TRBV29-1|-|TRBJ2-1|many
TGCAGCGTTGAAGATTGGCGGGACAATGAGCAGTTCTTC
CSVEDWRDNEQFF
>TRBV20-1|TRBD2|TRBJ2-5|medium-sized
TGCAGTGCCACCCCTAGCGGCAGATACCAAGAGACCCAGTACTTC
CSATPSGRYQETQYF
>TRBV5-6|TRBD2|TRBJ2-7|-
TGTGCCAGCAGCTGGGGGGGAGCGGTGAGCTCCTACGAGCAGTACTTC
CASSWGGAVSSYEQYF
>TRBV6-2/TRBV6-3|-|TRBJ1-5|-
TGTGCCAGCAGACGAAACTTCAGGGCTAGCAATCAGCCCCAGCATTTT
CASRRNFRASNQPQHF
>TRBV28|-|TRBJ2-3|medium-sized
TGTGCCAGCAGTTTAAAGGAGGGGGCGGTTAGAGATACGCAGTATTTT
CASSLKEGAVRDTQYF
>TRBV28|-|TRBJ1-2|-
TGTGCCACCACGATTGTTTGTTCGGGCTACACCTTC
CATTIVCSGYTF
>TRBV7-3|-|TRBJ1-6|many
TGTGCCAGCAGCTTAACGGGGGGGGAACGGTCACCCCTCCACTTT
CASSLTGGERSPLHF
>TRBV6-1|-|TRBJ2-6|-
TGTGCCAGCAGTGCACGGGGCTCTGGGGCAAACGTCCTTACTTTC
CASSARGSGANVLTF
>TRBV11-2|TRBD1|TRBJ2-7|-
TGTGCCAGCAGCTTATACGACTCGACAGGGGGCTACGAGCAGTACTTC
CASSLYDSTGGYEQYF
>TRBV20-1|-|TRBJ1-2|-
TGCAGTGCTTGGACAGCTAACTATGGCTACACCTTC
CSAWTANYGYTF
>TRBV6-1|-|TRBJ2-7|-
TGTGCCAGCAAAGGACAGAAGACCTACGAGCAGTACTTC
CASKGQKTYEQYF
>TRBV3-1|-|TRBJ2-7|few
TGCGCCAGCAGCCAGGGAGCAATCATCTCCTACGAGCAGTACTTC
CASSQGAIISYEQYF
>TRBV13|TRBD1|TRBJ2-1|many
TGTGCCAGCAGCTTTAGGGGGCCCTTTAATGAGCAGTTCTTC
CASSFRGPFNEQFF
>TRBV28|-|TRBJ1-3|-
TGTGCCAGCAGTACGGGGGTGCCCTCTGGAAACACCATATATTTT
CASSTGVPSGNTIYF
>TRBV10-3|TRBD1|TRBJ2-7|many
TGTGCCATCAGTGAGTCAGGGCCAGGGGGATATTACGAGCAGTACTTC
CAISESGPGGYYEQYF
>TRBV11-1|TRBD2|TRBJ2-3|few
TGTGCCAGCAGCTTAAGCGGGGGGGCCACAGATACGCAGTATTTT
CASSLSGGATDTQYF
>TRBV9|-|TRBJ2-6|-
TGTGCCAGCAGCGTAGCTCCCCTCGGGGCCAACGTCCTGACTTTC
CASSVAPLGANVLTF
>TRBV12-3/TRBV12-4|-|TRBJ1-1|few
TGTGCCAGCAGTTTTGGCAACACTGAAGCTTTCTTT
CASSFGNTEAFF
>TRBV20-1|-|TRBJ2-1|-
TGCAGTGCTAGGGGCGCAGGGTCCTACAATGAGCAGTTCTTC
CSARGAGSYNEQFF
>TRBV20-1|-|TRBJ1-1|many
TGCAGTGCTAGAGGAGGGAACACTGAAGCTTTCTTT
CSARGGNTEAFF
>TRBV7-2|TRBD2|TRBJ2-7|many
TGTGCCAGCAGTGGGGGACTAGCGGGGGGCTACGAGCAGTACTTC
CASSGGLAGGYEQYF
>TRBV11-3|-|TRBJ2-7|few
TGTGCCAGCAGCTTATCAGGGGGGGAATACGAGCAGTACTTC
CASSLSGGEYEQYF
>TRBV2|-|TRBJ2-1|medium-sized
TGTGCCAGCAGACCGGGACGGATGTACAATGAGCAGTTCTTC
CASRPGRMYNEQFF
>TRBV20-1|-|TRBJ1-5|-
TGCAGTGCTAGTCTGGACAGCGGCCCGGGGACCCAGCATTTT
CSASLDSGPGTQHF
>TRBV20-1|TRBD2|TRBJ2-5|many
TGCAGCGGACTAGTTCAAGAGACCCAGTACTTC
CSGLVQETQYF
>TRBV12-3/TRBV12-4|-|TRBJ2-1|medium-sized
TGTGCCAGCAGTTTCGGGGTGCATGAGCAGTTCTTC
CASSFGVHEQFF
>TRBV5-4|-|TRBJ1-4|many
TGTGCCAGCAGCTTGAATAGAGGGGTTTCTAATGAAAAACTGTTTTTT
CASSLNRGVSNEKLFF
>TRBV28|-|TRBJ1-6|many
TGTGCCAGCAGTTACAAGATGAATTCACCCCTCCACTTT
CASSYKMNSPLHF
>TRBV28|-|TRBJ2-7|few
TGTGCCAGCAGTCGTTACGGGTTCTACGAGCAGTACTTC
CASSRYGFYEQYF
>TRBV6-2/TRBV6-3|-|TRBJ2-2|few
TGTGCCAGCAGTTACTGGAGAGGGGGGGCCGGGGAGCTGTTTTTT
CASSYWRGGAGELFF
>TRBV11-2|TRBD2|TRBJ2-7|once
TGTGCCAGCAGCTTTCATCCCGGGACTAGCCGCTTATGGGAGCAGTACTTC
CASSFHPGTSRLWEQYF
>TRBV12-5|TRBD2|TRBJ2-1|medium-sized
TGTGCTAGTGGTTACGAACTTAGCGGGAGAGGCTCAAATGAGCAGTTCTTC
CASGYELSGRGSNEQFF
>TRBV11-2|TRBD1|TRBJ1-2|-
TGTGCCAGCAGCCCGGACAGGGGAGGCTATGGCTACACCTTC
CASSPDRGGYGYTF
>TRBV20-1|-|TRBJ2-7|-
TGCAGTGCTAGAGGGACAGAGGGTGGCGGGGGTTCCTCCTACGAGCAGTACTTC
CSARGTEGGGGSSYEQYF
>TRBV15|-|TRBJ1-1|medium-sized
TGTGCCACCAGCCCTTGGGTGGGGTTTCGGGCAGGGAATGGGGTGGGCACTGAAGCTTTCTTT
CATSPWVGFRAGNGVGTEAFF
>TRBV2|-|TRBJ2-3|-
TGTGCCAGCAGCGCGAGGCTAGCGTCCAGCAAAGATACGCAGTATTTT
CASSARLASSKDTQYF
>TRBV4-1|-|TRBJ2-7|-
TGCGCCAGCAGCCCCCCCCTCTCCTACGAGCAGTACTTC
CASSPPLSYEQYF
>TRBV18|TRBD2|TRBJ2-7|many
TGTGCCAGCTCATCACTCCCAGCAGCGGGAGTTGAGGGGGAGCAGTACTTC
CASSSLPAAGVEGEQYF
>TRBV20-1|-|TRBJ2-7|medium-sized
TGCAGTGCCGGGGGTCCTGAGGGCTACGAGCAGTACTTC
CSAGGPEGYEQYF
>TRBV12-3/TRBV12-4|TRBD2|TRBJ2-3|-
TGTGCCAGCAGTTTATCGATTGGGACTAGCGGGACAGATACGCAGTATTTT
CASSLSIGTSGTDTQYF
>TRBV11-3|TRBD1|TRBJ2-7|medium-sized
TGTGCCAGCAGCTTCACAGGGACAGTGCAGTACTTC
CASSFTGTVQYF
>TRBV20-1|TRBD1|TRBJ1-1|medium-sized
TGCAGTGCGCCCGGACAGGCTAAGAACACTGAAGCTTTCTTT
CSAPGQAKNTEAFF
>TRBV5-8|TRBD1|TRBJ2-7|-
TGTGCCAGCAGCTTGGCAGGGGGATCCTACGAGCAGTACTTC
CASSLAGGSYEQYF
>TRBV11-3|-|TRBJ2-7|once
TGTGCCAGCAGCTTTGACTTCCCCGGCGAGCAGTACTTC
CASSFDFPGEQYF
>TRBV12-3/TRBV12-4|-|TRBJ1-6|-
TGTGCCAGCAGATCAGGGAAGTCACCCCTCCACTTT
CASRSGKSPLHF
>TRBV2|TRBD1|TRBJ2-5|few
TGTGCCAGCAGTGACGACAGGGGGCGCGGGGAGACCCAGTACTTC
CASSDDRGRGETQYF
>TRBV6-2/TRBV6-3|-|TRBJ2-7|-
TGTGCCAGCAGTTACAGGGGAAGCGAGCAGTACTTC
CASSYRGSEQYF
>TRBV27|-|TRBJ1-5|medium-sized
TGTGCCAGCAGTTTATCGAATAGCCAGCCCCAGCATTTT
CASSLSNSQPQHF